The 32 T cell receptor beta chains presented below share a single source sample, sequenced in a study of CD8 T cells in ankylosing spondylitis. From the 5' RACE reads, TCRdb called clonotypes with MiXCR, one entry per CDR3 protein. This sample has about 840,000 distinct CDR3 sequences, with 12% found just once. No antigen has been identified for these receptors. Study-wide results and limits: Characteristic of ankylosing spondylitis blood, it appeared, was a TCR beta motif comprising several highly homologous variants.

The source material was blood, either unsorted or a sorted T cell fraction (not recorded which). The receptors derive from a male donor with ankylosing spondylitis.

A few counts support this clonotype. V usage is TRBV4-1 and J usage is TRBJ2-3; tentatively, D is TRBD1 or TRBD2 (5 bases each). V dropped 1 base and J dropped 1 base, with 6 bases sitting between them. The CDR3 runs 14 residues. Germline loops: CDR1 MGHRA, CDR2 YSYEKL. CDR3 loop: CASSQAGRTDTQYF. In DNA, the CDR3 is TGCGCCAGCAGCCAAGCGGGACGCACAGATACGCAGTATTTT.

CDR3 sequence reads: CASSSQGARYNEQFF. CDR3 sequence (DNA): TGCGCCAGCAGCTCCCAGGGGGCGCGCTACAATGAGCAGTTCTTC. The chain couples TRBV5-1 to TRBJ2-1, with TRBD1 identical over 8 bases. The CDR3 spans 15 residues. With V trimmed by 3 bases and J by 3 bases, 5 bases remained unmatched. Per germline, CDR1 SGHRS and CDR2 YFSETQ.

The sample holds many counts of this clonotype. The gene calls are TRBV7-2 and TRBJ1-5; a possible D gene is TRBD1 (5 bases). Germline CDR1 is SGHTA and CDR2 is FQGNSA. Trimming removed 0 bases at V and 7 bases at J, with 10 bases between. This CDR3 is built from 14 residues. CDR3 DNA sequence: TGTGCCAGCAGCTTAGCGTGGGGGGGGCAGCCCCAGCATTTT. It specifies CASSLAWGGQPQHF.

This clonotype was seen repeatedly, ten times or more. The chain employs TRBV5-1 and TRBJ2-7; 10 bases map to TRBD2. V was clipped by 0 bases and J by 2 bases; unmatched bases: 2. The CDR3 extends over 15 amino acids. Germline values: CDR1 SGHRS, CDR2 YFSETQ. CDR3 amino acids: CASSLVGLAPYEQYF. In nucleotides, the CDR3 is TGCGCCAGCAGCTTGGTGGGACTAGCGCCCTACGAGCAGTACTTC.

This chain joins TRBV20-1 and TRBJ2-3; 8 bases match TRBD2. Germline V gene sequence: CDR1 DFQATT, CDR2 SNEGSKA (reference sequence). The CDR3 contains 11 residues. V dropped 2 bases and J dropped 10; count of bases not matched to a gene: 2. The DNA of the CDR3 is TGCAGTGCTAGACCGGGACTAGCGCAGTATTTT. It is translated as CSARPGLAQYF.

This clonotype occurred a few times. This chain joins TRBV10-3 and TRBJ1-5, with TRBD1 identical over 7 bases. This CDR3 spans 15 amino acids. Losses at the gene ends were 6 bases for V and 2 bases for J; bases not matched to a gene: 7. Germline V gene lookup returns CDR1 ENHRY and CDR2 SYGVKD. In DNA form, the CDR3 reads TGTGCCATCAGGGAGACAGGGTACGGCAATCAGCCCCAGCATTTT. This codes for CAIRETGYGNQPQHF.

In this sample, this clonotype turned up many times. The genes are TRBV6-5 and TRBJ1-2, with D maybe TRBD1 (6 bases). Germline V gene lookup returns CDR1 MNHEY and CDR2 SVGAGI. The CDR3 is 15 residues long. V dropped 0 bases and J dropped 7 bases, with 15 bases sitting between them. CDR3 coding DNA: TGTGCCAGCAGTTACTCGGACAGTCCCTCTGCTGGCTACACCTTC. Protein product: CASSYSDSPSAGYTF.

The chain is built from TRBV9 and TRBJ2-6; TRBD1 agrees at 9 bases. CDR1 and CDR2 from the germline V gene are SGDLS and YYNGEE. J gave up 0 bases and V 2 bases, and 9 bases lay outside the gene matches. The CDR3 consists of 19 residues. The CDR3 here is CASSVGPGQGSSGANVLTF. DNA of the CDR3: TGTGCCAGCAGCGTGGGACCGGGACAGGGCTCCTCTGGGGCCAACGTCCTGACTTTC.

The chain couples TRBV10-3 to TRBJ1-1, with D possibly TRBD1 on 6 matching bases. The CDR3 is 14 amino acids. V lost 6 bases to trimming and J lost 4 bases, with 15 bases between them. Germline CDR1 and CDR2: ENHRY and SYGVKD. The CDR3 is CAIRKGGGSTEAFF. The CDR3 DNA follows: TGTGCCATCAGGAAGGGGGGGGGTAGCACTGAAGCTTTCTTT.

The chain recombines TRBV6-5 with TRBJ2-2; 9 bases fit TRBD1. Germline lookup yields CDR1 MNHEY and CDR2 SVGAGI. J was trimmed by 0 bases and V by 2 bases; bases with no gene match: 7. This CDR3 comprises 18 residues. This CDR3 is CASSYDPQGASNTGELFF. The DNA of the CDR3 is TGTGCCAGCAGTTACGACCCACAGGGGGCATCGAACACCGGGGAGCTGTTTTTT.

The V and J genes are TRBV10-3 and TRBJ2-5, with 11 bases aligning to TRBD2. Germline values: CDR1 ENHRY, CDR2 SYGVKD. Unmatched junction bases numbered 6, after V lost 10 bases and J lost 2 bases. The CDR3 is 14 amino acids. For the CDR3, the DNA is TGTGCCAGCACTAGCGGGAGTGGGCAAGAGACCCAGTACTTC. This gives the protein CASTSGSGQETQYF.

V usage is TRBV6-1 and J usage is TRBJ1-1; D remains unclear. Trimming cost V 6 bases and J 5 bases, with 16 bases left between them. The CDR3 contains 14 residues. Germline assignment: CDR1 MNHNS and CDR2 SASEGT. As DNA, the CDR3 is TGTGCCAGCAGACGGTGGCAGGCTCTTACTGAAGCTTTCTTT. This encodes CASRRWQALTEAFF.

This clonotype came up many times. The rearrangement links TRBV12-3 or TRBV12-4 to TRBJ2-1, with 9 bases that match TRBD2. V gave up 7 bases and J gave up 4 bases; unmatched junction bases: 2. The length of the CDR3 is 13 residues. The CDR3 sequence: CASTLAGYNEQFF. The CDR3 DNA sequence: TGTGCCAGCACCCTAGCGGGGTACAATGAGCAGTTCTTC.

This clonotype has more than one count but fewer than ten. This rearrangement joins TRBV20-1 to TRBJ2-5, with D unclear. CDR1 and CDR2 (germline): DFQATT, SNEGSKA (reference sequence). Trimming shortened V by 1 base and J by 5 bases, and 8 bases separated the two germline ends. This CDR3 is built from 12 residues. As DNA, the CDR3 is TGCAGTGCTAGAGTGATAGGGGAGACCCAGTACTTC. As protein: CSARVIGETQYF.

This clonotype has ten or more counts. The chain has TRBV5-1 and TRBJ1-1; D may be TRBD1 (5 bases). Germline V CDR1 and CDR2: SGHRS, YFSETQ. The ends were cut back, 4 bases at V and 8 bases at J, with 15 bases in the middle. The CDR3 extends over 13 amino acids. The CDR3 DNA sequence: TGCGCCAGCAGCCCCGGGACGGCGACGGAAGCTTTCTTT. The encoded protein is CASSPGTATEAFF.

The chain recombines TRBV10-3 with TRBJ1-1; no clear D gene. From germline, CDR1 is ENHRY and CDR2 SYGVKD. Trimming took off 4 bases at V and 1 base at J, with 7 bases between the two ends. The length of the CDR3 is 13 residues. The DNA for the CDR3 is TGTGCCATCAGTGTGGGAGAGAACACTGAAGCTTTCTTT. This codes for CAISVGENTEAFF.

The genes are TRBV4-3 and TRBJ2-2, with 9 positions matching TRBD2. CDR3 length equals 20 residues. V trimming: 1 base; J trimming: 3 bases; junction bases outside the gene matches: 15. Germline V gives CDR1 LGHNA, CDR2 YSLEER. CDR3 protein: CASSQAVAGVGREDTGELFF. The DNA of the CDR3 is TGCGCCAGCAGCCAAGCGGTAGCGGGAGTAGGGAGGGAAGACACCGGGGAGCTGTTTTTT.

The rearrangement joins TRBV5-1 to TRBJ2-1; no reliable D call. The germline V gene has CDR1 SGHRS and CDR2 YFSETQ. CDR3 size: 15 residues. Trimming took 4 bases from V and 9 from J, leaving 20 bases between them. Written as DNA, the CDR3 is TGCGCCAGCAGCCCGCTTTTATTGGGTAGTGGTGAGCAGTTCTTC. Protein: CASSPLLLGSGEQFF.

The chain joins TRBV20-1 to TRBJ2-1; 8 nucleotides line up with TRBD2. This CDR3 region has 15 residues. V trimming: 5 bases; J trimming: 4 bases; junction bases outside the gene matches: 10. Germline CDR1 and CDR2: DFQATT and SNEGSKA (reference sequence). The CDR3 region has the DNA TGCAGTGCTGCTATACTAGCGGCGTTGTACAATGAGCAGTTCTTC. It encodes CSAAILAALYNEQFF.

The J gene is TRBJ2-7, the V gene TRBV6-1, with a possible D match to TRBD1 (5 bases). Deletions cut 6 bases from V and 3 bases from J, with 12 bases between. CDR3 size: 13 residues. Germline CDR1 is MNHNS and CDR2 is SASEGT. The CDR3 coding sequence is TGTGCCAGCAGATTTCGCAGGGACTACGAGCAGTACTTC. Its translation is CASRFRRDYEQYF.

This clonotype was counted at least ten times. CDR3 sequence (DNA): TGTGCCAGCAGCTTAGGCCCTTCCGGGGCGTACGAGCAGTACTTC. This encodes CASSLGPSGAYEQYF. V is TRBV13 and J is TRBJ2-7, with D possibly being TRBD1 or TRBD2 (5 bases each). Per germline, CDR1 PRHDT and CDR2 FYEKMQ (reference sequence). The CDR3 length is 15 residues. The V end was cut by 0 bases, the J end by 4 bases, with 13 bases between.

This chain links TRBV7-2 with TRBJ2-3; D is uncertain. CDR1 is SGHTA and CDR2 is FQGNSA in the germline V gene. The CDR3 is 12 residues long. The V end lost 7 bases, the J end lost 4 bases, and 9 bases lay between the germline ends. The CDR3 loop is CASTSRADTQYF. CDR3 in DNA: TGTGCCAGCACCTCAAGGGCAGATACGCAGTATTTT.

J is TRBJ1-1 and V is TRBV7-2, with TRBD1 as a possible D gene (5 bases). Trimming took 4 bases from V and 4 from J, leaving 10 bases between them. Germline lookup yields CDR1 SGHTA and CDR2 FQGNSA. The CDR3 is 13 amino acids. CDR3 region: CASSSRVSTEAFF. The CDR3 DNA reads TGTGCCAGCAGCTCCAGGGTGAGCACTGAAGCTTTCTTT.

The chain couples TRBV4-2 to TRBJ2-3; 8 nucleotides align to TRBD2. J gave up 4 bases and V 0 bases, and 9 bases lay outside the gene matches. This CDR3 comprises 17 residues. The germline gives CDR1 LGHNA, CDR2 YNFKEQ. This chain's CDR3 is CASSQDVPGLVADTQYF. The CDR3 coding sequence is TGTGCCAGCAGCCAAGATGTTCCGGGACTAGTGGCAGATACGCAGTATTTT.

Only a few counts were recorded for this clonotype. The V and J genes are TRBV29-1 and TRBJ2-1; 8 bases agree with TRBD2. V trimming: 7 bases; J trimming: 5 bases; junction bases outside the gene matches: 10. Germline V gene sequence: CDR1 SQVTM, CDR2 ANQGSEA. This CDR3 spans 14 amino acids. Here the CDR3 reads CSARGREAHNEQFF. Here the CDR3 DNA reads TGCAGCGCCCGAGGGCGGGAGGCTCACAATGAGCAGTTCTTC.

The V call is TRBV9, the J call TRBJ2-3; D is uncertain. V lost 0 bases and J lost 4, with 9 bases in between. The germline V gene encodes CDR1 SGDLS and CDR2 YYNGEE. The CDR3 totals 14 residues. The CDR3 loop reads CASSVESVADTQYF. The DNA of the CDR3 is TGTGCCAGCAGCGTAGAATCGGTCGCAGATACGCAGTATTTT. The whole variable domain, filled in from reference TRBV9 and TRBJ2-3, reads DSGVTQTPKHLITATGQRVTLRCSPRSGDLSVYWYQQSLDQGLQFLIQYYNGEERAKGNILERFSAQQFPDLHSELNLSSLELGDSALYFCASSVESVADTQYFGPGTRLTVL.

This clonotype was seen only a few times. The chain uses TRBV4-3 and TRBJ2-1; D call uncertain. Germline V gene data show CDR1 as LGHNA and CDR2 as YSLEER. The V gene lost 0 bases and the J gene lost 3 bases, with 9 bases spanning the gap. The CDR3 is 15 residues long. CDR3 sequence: CASSQDNRNYNEQFF. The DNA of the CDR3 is TGCGCCAGCAGCCAAGATAACCGAAACTACAATGAGCAGTTCTTC.

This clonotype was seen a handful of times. As DNA, the CDR3 is TGTGCCAGCAGCGTAGATCTCTCTGCAACTAATGAAAAACTGTTTTTT. It translates to CASSVDLSATNEKLFF. The rearrangement uses TRBV9 and TRBJ1-4; no clear D gene. The CDR3 contains 16 residues. Trimming took off 0 bases at V and 0 bases at J, with 9 bases between the two ends. Germline CDR1 reads SGDLS; CDR2 reads YYNGEE.

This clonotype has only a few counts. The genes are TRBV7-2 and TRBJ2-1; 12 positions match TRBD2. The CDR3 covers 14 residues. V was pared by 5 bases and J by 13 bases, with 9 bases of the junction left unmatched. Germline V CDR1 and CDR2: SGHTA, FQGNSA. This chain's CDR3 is CASSPSGGALFQFF. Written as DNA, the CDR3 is TGTGCCAGCAGCCCTAGCGGGGGGGCTTTATTTCAGTTCTTC.

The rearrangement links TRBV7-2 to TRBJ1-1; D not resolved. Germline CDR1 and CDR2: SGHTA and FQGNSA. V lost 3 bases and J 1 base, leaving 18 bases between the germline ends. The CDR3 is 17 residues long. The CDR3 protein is CASSFPGRHLSNTEAFF. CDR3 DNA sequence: TGTGCCAGCAGCTTTCCGGGCCGTCATTTATCGAACACTGAAGCTTTCTTT.

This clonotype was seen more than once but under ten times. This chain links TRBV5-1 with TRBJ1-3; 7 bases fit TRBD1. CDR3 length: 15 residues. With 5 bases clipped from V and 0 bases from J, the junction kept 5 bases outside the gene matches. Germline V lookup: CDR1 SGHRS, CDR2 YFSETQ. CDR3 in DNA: TGCGCCAGCAGACCGGACAGGAGCTCTGGAAACACCATATATTTT. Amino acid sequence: CASRPDRSSGNTIYF.

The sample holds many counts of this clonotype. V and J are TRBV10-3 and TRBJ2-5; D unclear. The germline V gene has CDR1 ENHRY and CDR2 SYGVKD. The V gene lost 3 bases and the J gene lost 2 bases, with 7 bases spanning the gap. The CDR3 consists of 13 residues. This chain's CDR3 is CAISDHSQETQYF. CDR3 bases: TGTGCCATCAGTGACCACAGTCAAGAGACCCAGTACTTC.